This record concerns one T cell receptor (beta chain) sequence. Data came from immunoSEQ multiplex PCR; TCRdb stores just in-frame clones and leaves some out. The sample contains 310,000 or so clones, about 91% of which appear only once. Participants were aged about 18 to 95 years, lived in about two dozen US areas, and enrolled virtually. Germline V CDR1 and CDR2: MNHEY, SVGAGI. Losses at the gene ends were 8 bases for V and 3 bases for J; bases not matched to a gene: 7. The CDR3 has 14 residues. This specimen belongs to a study of blood T cell repertoires in COVID-19. In the study overall: The cDNA or gDNA used as material had been derived from T cells, B-cell-depleted T cells, or PBMCs.

The source material was PBMCs or T cells enriched from blood (not recorded which). The origin of this receptor is a woman aged 40 to 49 who had recovered from COVID-19. The chain carries TRBV6-5 and TRBJ2-7; TRBD1 agrees at 10 bases. CDR3 amino acids: CASAPGQGIYEQYF. DNA for the CDR3: TGTGCCAGCGCACCGGGACAGGGGATCTACGAGCAGTACTTC.